The 13 T cell receptor beta chains below all came from one sample that was sequenced in a study of a mutant IDH1 vaccine in newly diagnosed glioma. Some clones are missing from TCRdb's copy, which holds only in-frame ones; the method was immunoSEQ multiplex PCR. The sample contains about 20,000 clones, roughly 82% of which appear only once. Time point specified: week 23, last vaccination. Every vaccination contained 300 ug of the mutant IDH1 20-mer peptide and was paired with topical imiquimod. For these receptors, no antigen is known. Sequenced material: PBMCs, taken from a glioma patient whose treatment included an IDH1 peptide vaccine. The receptors come from a man aged 25 to 40 with glioma.

V usage is TRBV2 and J usage is TRBJ2-5, with D maybe TRBD1 (5 bases). The ends were cut back, 6 bases at V and 5 bases at J, with 19 bases in the middle. Per the germline V gene, CDR1 is SNHLY and CDR2 is FYNNEI. The CDR3 consists of 15 residues. CDR3 loop: CASSPPFRAAETQYF. CDR3 in DNA: TGTGCCAGCAGCCCACCGTTCAGGGCAGCGGAGACCCAGTACTTC. Using reference TRBV2 and TRBJ2-5 for the parts outside the CDR3, the full variable domain is EPEVTQTPSHQVTQMGQEVILRCVPISNHLYFYWYRQILGQKVEFLVSFYNNEISEKSEIFDDQFSVERPDGSNFTLKIRSTKLEDSAMYFCASSPPFRAAETQYFGPGTRLLVL.

This rearrangement joins TRBV2 to TRBJ1-4; D uncertain. V was trimmed by 2 bases and J by 12 bases, leaving 13 bases between them. CDR1 SNHLY and CDR2 FYNNEI come from the germline V gene. This CDR3 has 13 residues. The CDR3 sequence is CASSEQGLRELFF. The CDR3 region has the DNA TGTGCCAGCAGTGAACAAGGATTGCGGGAACTGTTTTTT.

This rearrangement joins TRBV2 to TRBJ1-4; unclear D gene. V gave up 6 bases and J gave up 5 bases, with 7 bases separating them. Germline V lookup: CDR1 SNHLY, CDR2 FYNNEI. The CDR3 runs to 12 residues. DNA of the CDR3: TGTGCCAGCAGGTGGAGAAATGAAAAACTGTTTTTT. This sequence encodes CASRWRNEKLFF.

V usage is TRBV12-5 and J usage is TRBJ1-1; D is perhaps TRBD1 (5 bases). CDR1 is LGHNT, CDR2 FRNRAP, per germline. The CDR3 contains 14 residues. Between the trimmed V and J ends, which lost 4 bases and 4 bases, there was a span of 13 bases. The CDR3: CASGSDGGVTEAFF. For the CDR3, the DNA is TGTGCTAGTGGTTCGGATGGGGGAGTCACTGAAGCTTTCTTT.

The CDR3 loop is CASSLAGGAGQPQHF. The CDR3 DNA is TGTGCCAGCAGCTTGGCCGGGGGGGCTGGTCAGCCCCAGCATTTT. J is TRBJ1-5 and V is TRBV5-6, with D possibly being TRBD1 (6 bases). The CDR3 is 15 amino acids. V shed 0 bases and J shed 6 bases, with 13 bases lying between them. Germline loops: CDR1 SGHDT, CDR2 YYEEEE. The entire variable domain, with the rest obtained from reference TRBV5-6 and TRBJ1-5, is as follows: DAGVTQSPTHLIKTRGQQVTLRCSPKSGHDTVSWYQQALGQGPQFIFQYYEEEERQRGNFPDRFSGHQFPNYSSELNVNALLLGDSALYLCASSLAGGAGQPQHFGDGTRLSIL.

This sequence joins TRBV30 and TRBJ1-4, with D tentatively TRBD1 (5 bases). The CDR3 loop spans 14 amino acids. Trimming removed 1 base from V and 0 bases from J, with 6 bases in between. Germline CDR1 is GTSNPN and CDR2 is SVGIG (reference sequence). CDR3 coding DNA: TGTGCCTGGAGTGGGGGGGCAACTAATGAAAAACTGTTTTTT. It codes for CAWSGGATNEKLFF.

The chain couples TRBV29-1 to TRBJ2-7; no definite D call. The length of the CDR3 is 14 residues. CDR1 and CDR2 (germline): SQVTM, ANQGSEA. V gave up 1 base and J gave up 9 bases, with 19 bases separating them. The CDR3 sequence: CSVEGAGPQAPQYF. The DNA of the CDR3 is TGCAGCGTTGAAGGTGCTGGACCTCAGGCTCCGCAGTACTTC.

The chain couples TRBV27 to TRBJ2-7, with 8 bases aligning to TRBD2. This CDR3 comprises 13 residues. V was clipped by 2 bases and J by 6 bases; unmatched bases: 3. Germline CDR1 MNHEY, CDR2 SMNVEV (reference sequence). CDR3 sequence (DNA): TGTGCCAGCAGTTTAAGCGGGAGATTCGAGCAGTACTTC. Translation: CASSLSGRFEQYF.

The chain couples TRBV9 to TRBJ2-7, with TRBD1 matching over 10 bases. Unmatched junction bases numbered 8, after V lost 3 bases and J lost 2 bases. Germline V gene sequence: CDR1 SGDLS, CDR2 YYNGEE. The CDR3 covers 16 residues. The CDR3 coding sequence is TGTGCCAGCAGCGCCCGCCGGGACAGGGGTCCCTACGAGCAGTACTTC. Amino acid sequence: CASSARRDRGPYEQYF.

This chain links TRBV4-1 with TRBJ1-2; TRBD1 is a possible D gene (5 bases). V shed 0 bases and J shed 4 bases, with 12 bases lying between them. CDR1 is MGHRA, CDR2 YSYEKL, per germline. This CDR3 spans 15 amino acids. The CDR3 sequence is CASSQEVGAGYGYTF. The CDR3 nucleotides read TGCGCCAGCAGCCAAGAGGTAGGGGCTGGCTATGGCTACACCTTC.

The chain links TRBV29-1 to TRBJ2-1; maybe TRBD1 (7 bases). Germline V gives CDR1 SQVTM, CDR2 ANQGSEA. The CDR3 has 14 residues. V lost 6 bases and J lost 4, with 16 bases in between. The CDR3 protein is CSVQGGSGYNEQFF. As DNA, the CDR3 is TGCAGCGTCCAGGGGGGTAGCGGTTACAATGAGCAGTTCTTC.

The V gene is TRBV4-1, the J gene TRBJ1-1; D is uncertain. The germline V and J ends were trimmed by 4 bases and 1 base, with 10 bases remaining between them. The germline V gene encodes CDR1 MGHRA and CDR2 YSYEKL. The CDR3 contains 14 residues. The DNA of the CDR3 is TGCGCCAGCAGCCCTATAGACGGGAACACTGAAGCTTTCTTT. Protein sequence: CASSPIDGNTEAFF.

V gene TRBV18 combines with J gene TRBJ2-5; D is ambiguous. Trimming stripped 10 bases from V and 2 bases from J, with 11 bases between. The CDR3 extends over 12 amino acids. The germline V gene has CDR1 KGHSH and CDR2 LQKENI. CDR3 in amino acids: CATTGGQETQYF. CDR3 DNA sequence: TGTGCCACCACGGGCGGACAAGAGACCCAGTACTTC. Filled out from reference TRBV18 and TRBJ2-5, the complete variable domain reads NAGVMQNPRHLVRRRGQEARLRCSPMKGHSHVYWYRQLPEEGLKFMVYLQKENIIDESGMPKERFSAEFPKEGPSILRIQQVVRGDSAAYFCATTGGQETQYFGPGTRLLVL.